This T cell receptor beta chain was obtained from a study of blood T cell repertoires in COVID-19. The V and J ends lost 1 base and 5 bases, in that order; junction bases with no gene match: 18. This CDR3 region has 19 residues. Germline loops: CDR1 SGHVS, CDR2 FQNEAQ. Sequencing used immunoSEQ multiplex PCR; TCRdb keeps in-frame clones, though not all of them. The sample lists over 200,000 clones; roughly 90% were seen once. The TCR sequence derives from a woman between 50 and 59 years old in a cohort exposed to, infected with or recovered from COVID-19 (not recorded which). Sequenced material: PBMCs or T cells enriched from blood (not recorded which). V and J are TRBV7-8 and TRBJ1-2, with TRBD1 matching 8 bases. CDR3 amino acids: CASSLDPGQELLLRYGYTF. CDR3 in DNA: TGTGCCAGCAGCTTAGATCCGGGACAGGAGCTCTTACTCCGTTATGGCTACACCTTC.